Each of the 30 T cell receptor beta chains below was sequenced from the same sample in a study of blood T cells in healthy people across ages. The second PCR ran roughly 6 to 12 cycles with a sample-barcoded 5' primer and J-beta primers. TCRdb itself ran the 5' RACE reads through MiXCR, one entry per CDR3 protein. The table lists approximately 810,000 distinct CDR3 sequences, 25% to 35% of them singletons. Sequenced material: blood. These receptors all stem from an elderly woman in good health.

In its sample, this clonotype was seen many times. This chain uses TRBV30 with TRBJ2-1, with D possibly matching TRBD2 (7 bases). This CDR3 region has 14 residues. The germline CDR1 and CDR2 sequences are GTSNPN and SVGIG (reference sequence). V shed 1 base and J shed 4 bases, with 11 bases lying between them. The CDR3 spells CAWSAGGRYNEQFF. The CDR3 DNA reads TGTGCCTGGAGTGCGGGGGGCCGATACAATGAGCAGTTCTTC. Full variable domain (remainder filled in from reference TRBV30 and TRBJ2-1): SQTIHQWPATLVQPVGSPLSLECTVEGTSNPNLYWYRQAAGRGLQLLFYSVGIGQISSEVPQNLSASRPQDRQFILSSKKLLLSDSGFYLCAWSAGGRYNEQFFGPGTRLTVL.

In its sample, this clonotype was seen many times. The chain is built from TRBV7-2 and TRBJ2-1; no firm D call. Trimming took 5 bases from V and 5 from J, leaving 10 bases between them. The CDR3 covers 13 residues. Germline V gene sequence: CDR1 SGHTA, CDR2 FQGNSA. CDR3 DNA sequence: TGTGCCAGCAGCCCCATTCCAGACAATGAGCAGTTCTTC. Translating it yields CASSPIPDNEQFF.

This clonotype has a count of ten or more. The rearrangement joins TRBV2 to TRBJ1-6; unclear D gene. The CDR3 extends over 16 amino acids. Germline V gene lookup returns CDR1 SNHLY and CDR2 FYNNEI. Trimming left V 5 bases short and J 5 bases short, with 16 bases between. CDR3 DNA: TGTGCCAGCAGTCCCTTGGCGGGCCAAAATAATTCACCCCTCCACTTT. This encodes CASSPLAGQNNSPLHF.

This chain joins TRBV7-9 and TRBJ1-4, with unresolved D. CDR3 size: 15 residues. Germline V gene sequence: CDR1 SEHNR, CDR2 FQNEAQ (reference sequence). V lost 1 base to trimming and J lost 5 bases, with 11 bases between them. DNA of the CDR3: TGTGCCAGCAGCTTAGTTGCTAGGACGAATGAAAAACTGTTTTTT. The encoded protein is CASSLVARTNEKLFF.

As concerns this clonotype: A much larger clone differs from this one at a single base, so this may be a read error. The chain recombines TRBV5-6 with TRBJ2-7; 9 bases agree with TRBD1. The V segment lost 0 bases and the J segment 0 bases; nucleotides outside the gene matches: 16. Germline-derived CDR1 and CDR2 are SGHDT and YYEEEE. This CDR3 region has 20 residues. This CDR3 reads CASSLAKAPTDRGSSYEQYF. DNA for the CDR3: TGTGCCAGCAGCTTGGCCAAGGCTCCCACGGACAGGGGAAGCTCCTACGAGCAGTACTTC.

In this sample, this clonotype turned up many times. This sequence joins TRBV4-2 and TRBJ1-6; D is possibly TRBD1 (5 bases). The germline V gene has CDR1 LGHNA and CDR2 YNFKEQ. V was shortened by 0 bases and J by 5 bases, with 14 bases between the two germline ends. The CDR3 has 17 residues. The CDR3 reads CASSQELKQGDNSPLHF. CDR3 DNA: TGTGCCAGCAGCCAAGAGTTGAAGCAGGGTGATAATTCACCCCTCCACTTT.

Comments on this clonotype: Possible read error: a much larger clone is one base away. The gene calls are TRBV7-2 and TRBJ2-3; D may correspond to TRBD1 or TRBD2 (5 bases each). The CDR3 contains 16 residues. Trimming removed 5 bases from V and 3 bases from J, with 18 bases in between. CDR1 SGHTA and CDR2 FQGNSA come from the germline V gene. CDR3 in DNA: TGTGCCAGCAGCCCCGACCGGTGGGGCGGGACAGATACGCAGTATTTT. As protein: CASSPDRWGGTDTQYF.

About this clonotype: A much more abundant neighbour one base away suggests this may be a read error. The rearrangement joins TRBV6-1 to TRBJ2-1, with 7 positions matching TRBD2. After removal of 5 bases from V and 13 bases from J, the junction contained 11 bases not matched to a gene. This CDR3 has 13 residues. Germline CDR1 reads MNHNS; CDR2 reads SASEGT. This CDR3 reads CASSIRAGETQFF. The CDR3 DNA sequence: TGTGCCAGCAGTATAAGGGCGGGGGAGACCCAGTTCTTC.

This clonotype was recorded many times. The chain has TRBV7-2 and TRBJ2-1; 11 positions agree with TRBD2. The CDR3 is made up of 14 amino acids. The junction had 7 bases not matched to a gene; V was cut back by 6 bases and J by 9 bases. Germline CDR1 is SGHTA and CDR2 is FQGNSA. CDR3 coding DNA: TGTGCCAGCAGACCGGGACTAGCGGTTGGTGAGCAGTTCTTC. It encodes CASRPGLAVGEQFF.

This clonotype was detected ten times or more. The chain combines TRBV20-1 with TRBJ1-5, with D perhaps matching TRBD1 (5 bases). The germline CDR1 and CDR2 sequences are DFQATT and SNEGSKA (reference sequence). Trimming cost V 0 bases and J 2 bases, with 11 bases left between them. The CDR3 sequence is 15 residues long. CDR3 residues: CSARDSGVGNQPQHF. DNA for the CDR3: TGCAGTGCTAGAGATTCGGGGGTCGGCAATCAGCCCCAGCATTTT.

This chain joins TRBV7-9 and TRBJ2-3, with a possible D match to TRBD2 (6 bases). CDR3 length equals 15 residues. V was pared by 3 bases and J by 2 bases, with 12 bases between. Germline CDR1 is SEHNR and CDR2 is FQNEAQ (reference sequence). This CDR3 reads CASSFRAGTTDTQYF. The CDR3 nucleotides are TGTGCCAGCAGCTTTCGGGCGGGGACCACAGATACGCAGTATTTT.

Ten or more counts support this clonotype. The chain uses TRBV24-1 and TRBJ1-2; TRBD1 matches at 7 bases. This CDR3 is built from 14 residues. Trimming at V came to 4 bases and at J to 5 bases, leaving 6 bases not matched to a gene. Germline V CDR1 and CDR2: KGHDR, SFDVKD. CDR3 DNA sequence: TGTGCCACCAGTGAGGACAGGAGAGGTTATGGCTACACCTTC. Translation gives CATSEDRRGYGYTF.

This clonotype was seen many times. The chain couples TRBV5-1 to TRBJ2-3; possibly TRBD1 for D (5 bases). CDR1 SGHRS and CDR2 YFSETQ come from the germline V gene. CDR3 length equals 12 residues. Trimming shortened V by 5 bases and J by 5 bases, and 9 bases separated the two germline ends. CDR3 nucleotides: TGCGCCAGCAGTGGAAGGGGAGATACGCAGTATTTT. Amino acid sequence: CASSGRGDTQYF.

The chain couples TRBV29-1 to TRBJ2-7, with D perhaps matching TRBD1 or TRBD2 (6 bases each). The CDR3 is made up of 15 amino acids. Looked up from germline, CDR1 is SQVTM and CDR2 is ANQGSEA. Trimming pared 7 bases from V and 3 bases from J, leaving 22 bases between. In nucleotides, the CDR3 is TGCAGCGCCGTGAGGGGGGCGTCGTCCAACTACGAGCAGTACTTC. It encodes CSAVRGASSNYEQYF.

This clonotype has more than one count but fewer than ten. The chain links TRBV20-1 to TRBJ1-1; a weak D match, TRBD1 (6 bases). The CDR3 runs to 10 residues. Between the trimmed V and J ends, which lost 5 bases and 11 bases, there was a span of 12 bases. Germline V lookup: CDR1 DFQATT, CDR2 SNEGSKA (reference sequence). This CDR3 reads CSAQGIGAFF. CDR3 nucleotides: TGCAGTGCTCAGGGGATCGGGGCTTTCTTT.

The rearrangement uses TRBV3-1 and TRBJ1-1; D remains ambiguous. The CDR3 loop spans 15 amino acids. V was clipped by 4 bases and J by 5 bases, with 17 bases between them. CDR1 LGHDT and CDR2 YNNKEL come from the germline V gene (reference sequence). CDR3 sequence (DNA): TGTGCCAGCAGCCCAGCATCTGGGGTGTGGACTGAAGCTTTCTTT. It is translated as CASSPASGVWTEAFF.

This clonotype has ten or more counts. The chain links TRBV6-1 to TRBJ1-5; no firm D call. The CDR3 is 12 amino acids. Germline-derived CDR1 and CDR2 are MNHNS and SASEGT. V shed 4 bases and J shed 3 bases, with 4 bases lying between them. CDR3 sequence (DNA): TGTGCCAGCAGTGGCAACAATCAGCCCCAGCATTTT. It is translated as CASSGNNQPQHF.

This clonotype was seen a few times. V gene TRBV9 combines with J gene TRBJ1-2; D not certain. This CDR3 comprises 14 residues. The V gene's germline CDR1 is SGDLS and CDR2 YYNGEE. The V gene lost 1 base and the J gene lost 7 bases, with 14 bases spanning the gap. The CDR3 DNA sequence: TGTGCCAGCAGCGTATCTCCGTCAGGTCGTGGCTACACCTTC. Amino acids: CASSVSPSGRGYTF.

The CDR3 reads CASSLVGSGDEQYF. The CDR3 DNA sequence: TGCGCCAGCAGCTTGGTAGGTTCGGGAGACGAGCAGTACTTC. V is TRBV5-1 and J is TRBJ2-5; weak D call: TRBD2 (6 bases). The DNA end is more similar to TRBJ2-7, so the J call may be wrong. Per the germline V gene, CDR1 is SGHRS and CDR2 is YFSETQ. This CDR3 is 14 amino acids long.

Remarks on this clonotype: A much larger clone differs from this one at a single base, so this may be a read error. The chain recombines TRBV15 with TRBJ2-4, with a possible D match to TRBD1 (6 bases). The CDR3 has 15 amino acids. Germline V CDR1 and CDR2: LNHNV, YYDKDF (reference sequence). The V gene lost 4 bases and the J gene lost 6 bases, with 16 bases spanning the gap. As DNA, the CDR3 is TGTGCCACCAGCAAGTCTGGCGCGACAGGAAACATTCAGTACTTC. Protein: CATSKSGATGNIQYF. The full variable domain, its missing parts supplied by reference TRBV15 and TRBJ2-4, is DAMVIQNPRYQVTQFGKPVTLSCSQTLNHNVMYWYQQKSSQAPKLLFHYYDKDFNNEADTPDNFQSRRPNTSFCFLDIRSPGLGDTAMYLCATSKSGATGNIQYFGAGTRLSVL.

The sample holds one count of this clonotype. The chain has TRBV4-2 and TRBJ2-7; 10 nucleotides match TRBD2. The J call is uncertain, as TRBJ2-5 better fits the DNA end. Germline loops: CDR1 LGHNA, CDR2 YNFKEQ. This CDR3 has 16 residues. The CDR3 spells CASSPRSGGAFGTQYF. CDR3 bases: TGTGCCAGCAGCCCGAGGAGCGGGGGGGCATTTGGGACCCAGTACTTC.

This clonotype has at least ten counts. DNA for the CDR3: TGTGCCAGCAGTTACTCGACTGTCTACAATGAGCAGTTCTTC. It specifies CASSYSTVYNEQFF. This sequence joins TRBV6-6 and TRBJ2-1; no firm D call. This CDR3 spans 14 amino acids. Germline V gene data show CDR1 as MNHNY and CDR2 as SVGAGI (reference sequence). V was cut by 0 bases and J by 3 bases, with 6 bases left in between.

Details on this clonotype: With a much larger clone just one base away, this may be a read error. This chain links TRBV2 with TRBJ2-3; TRBD1 is a possible D gene (7 bases). CDR3 length: 16 amino acids. The germline gives CDR1 SNHLY, CDR2 FYNNEI. This CDR3 reads CASRSQARAGTDAQYF. The DNA for the CDR3 is TGTGCCAGCCGATCCCAAGCCAGGGCGGGGACAGATGCGCAGTATTTT.

DNA of the CDR3: TGTGCCAGCAGCTTGGAAGGGAATATCTATGGCTACACCTTC. As protein: CASSLEGNIYGYTF. This chain links TRBV7-9 with TRBJ1-2, with D hard to call. Germline values: CDR1 SEHNR, CDR2 FQNEAQ (reference sequence). The CDR3 runs to 14 residues. V gave up 3 bases and J gave up 4 bases, with 12 bases separating them.

This clonotype has at least ten counts. The V call is TRBV11-2, the J call TRBJ2-4; D might be TRBD1 (5 bases). CDR1 is SGHAT and CDR2 is FQNNGV in the germline V gene. There are 13 residues in the CDR3. Trimming shortened V by 5 bases and J by 7 bases, and 12 bases separated the two germline ends. The CDR3: CASSSSGLNIQYF. The CDR3 nucleotides are TGTGCCAGCAGCAGCTCAGGGTTGAACATTCAGTACTTC.

In its sample, this clonotype was seen many times. This chain links TRBV2 with TRBJ2-1, with D possibly matching TRBD1 (6 bases). CDR1 is SNHLY, CDR2 FYNNEI, per germline. The CDR3 has 15 amino acids. V was cut by 3 bases and J by 1 base, with 10 bases left in between. The CDR3 coding sequence is TGTGCCAGCAGTGAGCTGACAGGTTCCTACAATGAGCAGTTCTTC. Translating gives CASSELTGSYNEQFF.

A single count supports this clonotype. A much more abundant neighbour one base away suggests this may be a read error. This chain links TRBV20-1 with TRBJ2-1; a possible D gene is TRBD2 (6 bases). CDR1 is DFQATT, CDR2 SNEGSKA, per germline (reference sequence). The V end lost 6 bases, the J end lost 7 bases, and 22 bases lay between the germline ends. CDR3 length equals 15 residues. DNA for the CDR3: TGCAGTGCCCGCGGGGCCGGGGCGTACGCAAATGAGCAGTTCTTC. This translates into CSARGAGAYANEQFF.

The chain employs TRBV20-1 and TRBJ2-1; the D is unclear. Germline loops: CDR1 DFQATT, CDR2 SNEGSKA (reference sequence). The length of the CDR3 is 12 residues. Trimming took off 3 bases at V and 13 bases at J, with 16 bases between the two ends. CDR3 loop: CSARRSQYVQFF. The CDR3, as DNA: TGCAGTGCTAGGAGGTCGCAGTATGTCCAGTTCTTC.

For this clonotype: A much larger clone sits a single nucleotide away, making a read error possible. The genes are TRBV7-9 and TRBJ2-1; either TRBD1 or TRBD2 may supply D (5 bases each). The germline gives CDR1 SEHNR, CDR2 FQNEAQ (reference sequence). V was cut by 5 bases and J by 3 bases, with 20 bases left in between. This CDR3 region has 17 residues. CDR3 protein: CASSQLGAGTVYNEQFF. The CDR3 region has the DNA TGTGCCAGCAGCCAACTCGGGGCAGGGACCGTCTACAATGAGCAGTTCTTC.

Turning to this clonotype: The junction differs from germline at one of its ends, possibly a read error. The chain is built from TRBV7-2 and TRBJ1-1, with 8 bases that match TRBD1. The CDR3 sequence is 16 residues long. Germline-derived CDR1 and CDR2 are SGHTA and FQGNSA. The CDR3 sequence is CAGSARGQGARTEAFF. The CDR3 DNA is TGTGCCGGCAGCGCCCGCGGCCAGGGGGCTAGGACTGAAGCTTTCTTT.